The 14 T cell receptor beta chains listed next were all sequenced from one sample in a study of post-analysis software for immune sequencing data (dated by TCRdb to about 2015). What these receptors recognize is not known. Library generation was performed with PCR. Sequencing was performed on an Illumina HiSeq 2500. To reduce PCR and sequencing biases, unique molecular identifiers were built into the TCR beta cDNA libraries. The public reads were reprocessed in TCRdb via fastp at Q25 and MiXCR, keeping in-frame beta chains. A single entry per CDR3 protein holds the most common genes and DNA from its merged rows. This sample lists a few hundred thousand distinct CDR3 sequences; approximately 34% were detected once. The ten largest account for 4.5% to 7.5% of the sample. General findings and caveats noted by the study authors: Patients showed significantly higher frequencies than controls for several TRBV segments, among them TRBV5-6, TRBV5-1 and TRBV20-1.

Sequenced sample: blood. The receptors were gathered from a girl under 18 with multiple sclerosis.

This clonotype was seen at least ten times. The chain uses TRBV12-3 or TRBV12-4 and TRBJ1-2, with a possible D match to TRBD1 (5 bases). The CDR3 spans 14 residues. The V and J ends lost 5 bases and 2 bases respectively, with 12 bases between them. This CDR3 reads CASSLGHTNYGYTF. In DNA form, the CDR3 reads TGTGCCAGCAGTCTAGGACACACCAACTATGGCTACACCTTC.

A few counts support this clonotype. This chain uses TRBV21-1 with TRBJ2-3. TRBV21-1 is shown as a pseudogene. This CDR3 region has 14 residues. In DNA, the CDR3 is TGTGCCAGCAGCAATCCGGCTAGCGAAGATACGCAGTATTTT. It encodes CASSNPASEDTQYF.

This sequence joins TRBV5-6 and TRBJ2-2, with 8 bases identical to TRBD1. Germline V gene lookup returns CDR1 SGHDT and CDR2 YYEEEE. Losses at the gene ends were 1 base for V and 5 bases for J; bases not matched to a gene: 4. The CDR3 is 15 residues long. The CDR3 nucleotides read TGTGCCAGCAGCTTGAACAGGGGGTTTACCGGGGAGCTGTTTTTT. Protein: CASSLNRGFTGELFF.

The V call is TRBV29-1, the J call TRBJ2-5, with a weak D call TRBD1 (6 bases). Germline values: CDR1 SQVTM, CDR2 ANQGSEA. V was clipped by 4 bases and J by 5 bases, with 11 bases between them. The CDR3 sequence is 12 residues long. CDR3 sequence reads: CSVVAGEETQYF. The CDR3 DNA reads TGCAGCGTTGTGGCAGGGGAGGAGACCCAGTACTTC.

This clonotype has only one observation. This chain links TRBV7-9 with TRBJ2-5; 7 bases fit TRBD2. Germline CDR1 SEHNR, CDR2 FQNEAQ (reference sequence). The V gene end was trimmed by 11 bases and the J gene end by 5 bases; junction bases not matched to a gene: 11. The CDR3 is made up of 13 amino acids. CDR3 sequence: CAGTRLAPETQYF. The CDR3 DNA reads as TGTGCCGGCACAAGACTAGCCCCGGAGACCCAGTACTTC.

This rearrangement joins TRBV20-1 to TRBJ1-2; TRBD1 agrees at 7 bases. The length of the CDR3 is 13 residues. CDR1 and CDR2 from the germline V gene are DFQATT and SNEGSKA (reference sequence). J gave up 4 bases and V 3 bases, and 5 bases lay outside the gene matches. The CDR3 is CSASTQGSYGYTF. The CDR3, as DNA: TGCAGTGCTAGCACACAGGGGAGCTATGGCTACACCTTC.

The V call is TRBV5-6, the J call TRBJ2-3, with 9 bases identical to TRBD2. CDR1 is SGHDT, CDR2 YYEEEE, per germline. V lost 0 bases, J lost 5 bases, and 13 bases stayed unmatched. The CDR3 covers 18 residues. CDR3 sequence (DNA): TGTGCCAGCAGCTTGGCCGGTCTCAGGCTAGCGGGGCAAGATACGCAGTATTTT. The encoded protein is CASSLAGLRLAGQDTQYF.

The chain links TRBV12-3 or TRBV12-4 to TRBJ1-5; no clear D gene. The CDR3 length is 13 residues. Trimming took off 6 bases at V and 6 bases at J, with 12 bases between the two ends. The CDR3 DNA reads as TGTGCCAGCAGGCTAGACGGTAGTCAGCCCCAGCATTTT. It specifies CASRLDGSQPQHF.

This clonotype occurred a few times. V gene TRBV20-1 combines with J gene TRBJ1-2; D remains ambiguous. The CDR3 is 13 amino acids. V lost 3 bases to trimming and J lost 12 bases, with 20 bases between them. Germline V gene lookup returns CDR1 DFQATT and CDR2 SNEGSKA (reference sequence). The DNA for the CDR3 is TGCAGTGCTAGGGTATCGGGAGATTCCGGCCACACCTTC. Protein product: CSARVSGDSGHTF.

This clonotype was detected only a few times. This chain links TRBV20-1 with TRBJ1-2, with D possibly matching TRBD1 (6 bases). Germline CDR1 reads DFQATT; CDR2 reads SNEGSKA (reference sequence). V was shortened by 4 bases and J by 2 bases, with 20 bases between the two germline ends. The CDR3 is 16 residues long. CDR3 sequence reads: CSATRPSQGYNYGYTF. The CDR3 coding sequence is TGCAGTGCTACCCGTCCCTCCCAGGGGTACAACTATGGCTACACCTTC.

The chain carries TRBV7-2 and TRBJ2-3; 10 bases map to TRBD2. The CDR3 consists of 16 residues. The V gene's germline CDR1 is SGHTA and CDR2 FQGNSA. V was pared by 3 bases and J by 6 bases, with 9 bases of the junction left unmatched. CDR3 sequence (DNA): TGTGCCAGCAGCTTTGGGACTAGCGTTTACACCGATACGCAGTATTTT. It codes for CASSFGTSVYTDTQYF.

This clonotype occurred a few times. This CDR3 reads CASSETPGDTQYF. The CDR3 DNA is TGTGCCAGCAGTGAAACCCCAGGAGATACGCAGTATTTT. The chain joins TRBV2 to TRBJ2-3, with no clear D. From germline, CDR1 is SNHLY and CDR2 FYNNEI. Trimming shortened V by 2 bases and J by 5 bases, and 8 bases separated the two germline ends. This CDR3 spans 13 amino acids.

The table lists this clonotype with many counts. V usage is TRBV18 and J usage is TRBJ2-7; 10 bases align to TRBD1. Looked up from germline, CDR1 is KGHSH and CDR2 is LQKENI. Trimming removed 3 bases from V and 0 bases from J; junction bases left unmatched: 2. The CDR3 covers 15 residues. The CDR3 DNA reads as TGTGCCAGCTCACCGGGACAGGGGACCTCCTACGAGCAGTACTTC. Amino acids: CASSPGQGTSYEQYF.

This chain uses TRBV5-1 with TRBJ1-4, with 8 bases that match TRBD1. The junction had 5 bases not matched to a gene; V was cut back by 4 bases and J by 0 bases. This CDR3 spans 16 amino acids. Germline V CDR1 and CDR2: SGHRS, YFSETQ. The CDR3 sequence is CASSRTGTTTNEKLFF. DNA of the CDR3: TGCGCCAGCAGCCGGACAGGGACGACAACTAATGAAAAACTGTTTTTT. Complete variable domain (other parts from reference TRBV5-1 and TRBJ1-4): KAGVTQTPRYLIKTRGQQVTLSCSPISGHRSVSWYQQTPGQGLQFLFEYFSETQRNKGNFPGRFSGRQFSNSRSEMNVSTLELGDSALYLCASSRTGTTTNEKLFFGSGTQLSVL.